The clone carrying this TCR beta chain was counted at least ten times. Its antigen is unknown. Patients were diagnosed from clinical symptoms, serum thyroxine, TRAb, thyroid ultrasound and orbital computed tomography. The TCR beta CDR3 regions underwent amplification from RNA transcripts. Investigators did first-round RT-PCR with HTBI primers, then second-round multiplex PCR. TCRdb reanalysed the multiplex PCR reads using MiXCR and keeps one entry per CDR3 protein. The table has hundreds of thousands of distinct CDR3 sequences, about 38% seen once. Trimming removed 6 bases from V and 0 bases from J, with 8 bases in between. The CDR3 sequence is 13 residues long. Germline-derived CDR1 and CDR2 are SNHLY and FYNNEI. This sample was included in a study of Graves' ophthalmopathy and Graves' hyperthyroidism. For the study at large: Ahead of any treatment, peripheral blood was obtained at the initial diagnosis. General study findings and limits: Blood also harbored most expanded thyroid clonotypes above 0.001 frequency.

This receptor was obtained from an adult man with Graves' ophthalmopathy. Specimen: peripheral blood. The V and J genes are TRBV2 and TRBJ1-1; D ambiguous. The CDR3 region has the DNA TGTGCCAGCAGGGACGGCATGAACACTGAAGCTTTCTTT. Translating it yields CASRDGMNTEAFF. Drawing the rest from reference TRBV2 and TRBJ1-1, the complete variable domain is EPEVTQTPSHQVTQMGQEVILRCVPISNHLYFYWYRQILGQKVEFLVSFYNNEISEKSEIFDDQFSVERPDGSNFTLKIRSTKLEDSAMYFCASRDGMNTEAFFGQGTRLTVV.